Sequencing of this T cell receptor (beta chain) was carried out in a study of T cell clonality in common variable immunodeficiency (dated by TCRdb to the mid-2010s). Overall study outcomes, separate from this receptor: CVID TCRbeta sequences were reported to have fewer deletions and N-nucleotide insertions and to lack highly modified clones with 13 or more V deletions. Although equal DNA input was used, an average of roughly 85,000 unique sequences per sample was obtained for controls, compared with approximately 30,000 for CVID samples. According to the authors, finding the cause of the higher clonality in CVID would require sequencing the repertoires of T cell subpopulations. Compared with healthy controls, CVID subjects showed increased TCRbeta clonality (t-test p = 0.018), a feature most characteristic of about a third of subjects. Correlations of repertoire features with clinical complications were constrained by heterogeneity among patients within the CVID cohort. Fewer TCRbeta clones were shared among CVID subjects than among healthy controls (p < 0.0001).

CVID samples and control samples contributed equivalent amounts of genomic DNA as sequencing input. For every sample, a 60 bp segment covering the rearranged TCRbeta CDR3 region was amplified and then sequenced. The immunoSEQ assay, a bias-corrected multiplex PCR combined with high-throughput sequencing, was used for TCRbeta amplification. As for the original processing: Every unique nucleotide sequence counted as a clone and was annotated with V, D and J genes, copy number and frequency. Sequences were labeled productive if in frame, and non-productive if out of frame or containing stop codons. Clonality was calculated from Shannon's entropy as previously described. Mean CDR3 Kyte-Doolittle hydropathy was derived from the predicted amino acid sequences of productive clones. Hierarchical clustering of scaled V gene usage was performed with the R hclust function using Manhattan distance and complete linkage. To assess clone sharing by CDR3 amino acid sequence, 12 repertoires per group were resampled over 100 rounds. Repertoires were searched for 65 to 75 published EBV-specific and about 250 published CMV-specific TCRbeta sequences. After two CVID samples that produced fewer than 10,000 sequences were dropped from the analysis, around 40 CVID repertoires remained. Entries here come from immuneACCESS through TCRdb and include only in-frame sequences with V and J called. Some clones fail to appear in such tables; in the studies checked, an unresolved V gene covers under half of the shortfall, and the cause of the remainder is unknown. Clone size and V and J calls were adopted from that table, with D and trimming inferred from the DNA. The table for this sample lists about 20,000 clones, none of them counted only once. Of the sample, more than 14% is held by the ten largest clones.

Standard criteria, namely reduction of serum IgG, IgA and/or IgM below the normal range together with specific antibody deficiency, were applied for the diagnosis of CVID. There were over 40 subjects in the CVID group (roughly 30 male and 15 or so female), ranging in age from about 8 to 64 years, with a mean age of roughly 40. Most of the CVID patients and most of the healthy controls were of Caucasian heritage. Replacement immunoglobulin therapy had been administered to all CVID subjects for at least one year at the time of study participation. At blood collection, none of the CVID subjects was ill or on immunomodulatory or immunosuppressive medication. Heparinized peripheral whole blood samples of roughly 5 to 8.5 ml were obtained from each donor. Genomic DNA from adults with common variable immune deficiency (CVID) and from healthy adult controls was used for sequencing of TCRbeta CDR3 repertoires. To isolate peripheral blood mononuclear cells, diluted blood was subjected to density centrifugation over Hypaque 1077 or Ficoll-Paque. Genomic DNA was obtained from unsorted mononuclear cells using either Qiagen column purification or a centrifugation-based method.

CDR1 and CDR2 are read off the germline V gene (reference sequence) as SSHAT and FNYEAQ. The CDR3 goes from the cysteine to the phenylalanine over 13 residues. The DNA shown is the part of the CDR3 that was read: 30 bases, in frame from base 1. Note on this clone: This receptor's antigen is unknown. Germline is not matched at one junction end, which may reflect a read error. The CDR3 extends 3 residues past the end of the read, so its final part is completed from the germline J gene.

Material: peripheral blood mononuclear cells. This sequence originates from a human donor with common variable immunodeficiency. The chain couples TRBV7-7 to TRBJ2-1; the D gene cannot be named for sure. Partial CDR3 DNA: TGTGCTAGCAGCTTTGAACTAAACAATGAG. Its protein product is CASSFELNNE. The complete CDR3 sequence is CASSFELNNEQFF.